Listed below are T cell receptor beta chains from one sample, sequenced in a study of blood T cell repertoires in COVID-19. Some clones are missing from TCRdb's copy, which holds only in-frame ones; the method was immunoSEQ multiplex PCR. The sample lists 180,000 or so clones, approximately 86% occurring once. Material for sequencing was peripheral blood. These receptors were collected from a man aged 18-30 years with acute or convalescent COVID-19. CDR3s include the opening cysteine and the closing phenylalanine or tryptophan. The order of the fields is V gene, D gene, clone size, J gene, CDR3 protein, CDR3 DNA. The D gene is left open where the match is weak. Clone size appears in some rows only: once, few, many, or a class for an expanded clone.

>TRBV6-5|TRBD1|few|TRBJ1-2
CASRRRGATEYGYTF
TGTGCCAGCAGGCGCAGGGGGGCTACTGAGTATGGCTACACCTTC
>TRBV3-1/TRBV3-2|TRBD1|NA|TRBJ1-3
CASSSDRERNTIYF
TGTGCCAGCAGTTCGGACAGGGAGAGAAACACCATATATTTT
>TRBV9|NA|once|TRBJ1-2
CASSLERGNGYTF
TGTGCCAGCAGCTTGGAGAGGGGGAATGGCTACACCTTC
>TRBV5-4|NA|few|TRBJ2-1
CASSNGVEDEQFF
TGTGCCAGCAGCAACGGGGTTGAGGATGAGCAGTTCTTC
>TRBV12-3/TRBV12-4|TRBD1|NA|TRBJ1-2
CASSPGTVYGYTF
TGTGCCAGCAGTCCCGGGACAGTCTATGGCTACACCTTC
>TRBV19|NA|NA|TRBJ1-1
CASSSRVYTEAFF
TGTGCCAGTAGTAGCAGGGTTTACACTGAAGCTTTCTTT
>TRBV19|NA|NA|TRBJ2-1
CASSISRHEQFF
TGTGCCAGTAGTATCTCCAGACACGAGCAGTTCTTC
>TRBV5-6|TRBD1|NA|TRBJ1-3
CASSDTGDTIYF
TGTGCCAGCAGTGATACAGGGGACACCATATATTTT
>TRBV6-5|TRBD1|NA|TRBJ1-2
CASSTNRGVYGYTF
TGTGCCAGCAGTACAAACAGGGGCGTCTATGGCTACACCTTC
>TRBV10-2|NA|NA|TRBJ1-5
CASSDRDKGNQPQHF
TGCGCCAGCAGTGACAGGGACAAGGGCAATCAGCCCCAGCATTTT
>TRBV9|TRBD2|NA|TRBJ2-3
CASSVASGGAADTQYF
TGTGCCAGCAGCGTAGCTAGCGGGGGGGCCGCGGATACGCAGTATTTT
>TRBV28|NA|few|TRBJ1-5
CASSFWGRDHQPQHF
TGTGCCAGCAGTTTCTGGGGGCGCGACCATCAGCCCCAGCATTTT
>TRBV24-1|TRBD1|once|TRBJ2-1
CATSDAPGQGVNNEQFF
TGTGCCACCAGTGATGCCCCGGGACAGGGGGTAAACAATGAGCAGTTCTTC
>TRBV6-4|TRBD1|NA|TRBJ1-1
CASRETGGNTEAFF
TGTGCCAGCAGGGAGACAGGGGGCAACACTGAAGCTTTCTTT
>TRBV11-3|NA|NA|TRBJ2-2
CASSLVGDTGELFF
TGTGCCAGCAGCTTAGTAGGGGACACCGGGGAGCTGTTTTTT
>TRBV10-1|TRBD2|once|TRBJ2-1
CASSRNPSGGIYNEQFF
TGCGCCAGCAGCCGTAATCCTAGCGGGGGGATCTACAATGAGCAGTTCTTC
>TRBV30|NA|NA|TRBJ1-2
CAWSPVTLRVYGYTF
TGTGCCTGGTCCCCGGTGACCCTGAGGGTTTATGGCTACACCTTC
>TRBV18|TRBD1|NA|TRBJ1-2
CASSPAGTGRGGYTF
TGTGCCAGCTCACCCGCCGGGACAGGGCGGGGGGGCTACACCTTC
>TRBV5-1|NA|NA|TRBJ1-2
CASSLAGGSQVYTF
TGCGCCAGCAGCTTGGCCGGAGGGTCGCAGGTCTACACCTTC
>TRBV29-1|TRBD1|NA|TRBJ1-1
CSVRDRGGTEAFF
TGCAGCGTTCGAGACAGGGGGGGAACCGAAGCTTTCTTT
>TRBV9|NA|NA|TRBJ2-1
CASSVGAGRSNEQFF
TGTGCCAGCAGCGTAGGGGCAGGAAGGTCCAATGAGCAGTTCTTC
>TRBV18|NA|NA|TRBJ2-2
CASSPQEAGELFF
TGTGCCAGCTCACCGCAGGAGGCAGGGGAGCTGTTTTTT
>TRBV4-1|NA|NA|TRBJ2-1
CASSSRGDGEDEQFF
TGCGCCAGCAGCTCCAGGGGAGACGGAGAAGATGAGCAGTTCTTC
>TRBV19|NA|NA|TRBJ2-3
CASSTGPDTQYF
TGTGCCAGTAGTACAGGGCCAGATACGCAGTATTTT
>TRBV7-9|TRBD1|NA|TRBJ2-3
CASGNFAGTAITDTQYF
TGTGCCAGCGGCAACTTCGCCGGGACAGCCATCACAGATACGCAGTATTTT
>TRBV2|NA|NA|TRBJ1-6
CASNLGQVVSPLHF
TGTGCCAGCAACCTGGGACAAGTAGTATCACCCCTCCACTTT
>TRBV30|NA|NA|TRBJ1-1
CAWSLGGNMNTEAFF
TGTGCCTGGAGTTTGGGGGGGAACATGAACACTGAAGCTTTCTTT
>TRBV6-5|NA|NA|TRBJ2-3
CASRDKGRDTDTQYF
TGTGCCAGCAGAGACAAAGGCAGGGACACAGATACGCAGTATTTT
>TRBV2|NA|few|TRBJ1-4
CASRRDNANEKLFF
TGTGCCAGCAGACGGGACAACGCTAATGAAAAACTGTTTTTT
>TRBV2|NA|NA|TRBJ2-3
CASSVQGSITDTQYF
TGTGCCAGCAGTGTACAGGGCAGCATAACAGATACGCAGTATTTT
>TRBV11-1|NA|NA|TRBJ1-6
CASSSRIGGGSPLHF
TGTGCCAGCAGCTCTCGGATTGGGGGGGGTTCACCCCTCCACTTT
>TRBV4-2|NA|NA|TRBJ2-5
CASSPEGGVLEETQYF
TGTGCCAGCAGCCCCGAGGGGGGGGTGTTAGAAGAGACCCAGTACTTC
>TRBV6-5|TRBD1|NA|TRBJ1-2
CASGRQGAGTGYTF
TGTGCCAGCGGTCGGCAGGGGGCAGGTACTGGCTACACCTTC
>TRBV3-1/TRBV3-2|NA|NA|TRBJ2-1
CASSQVGEQFF
TGTGCCAGCAGCCAAGTCGGTGAGCAGTTCTTC
>TRBV4-2|NA|NA|TRBJ1-1
CASSQPGSGQANTEAFF
TGTGCCAGCAGCCAACCGGGGTCCGGGCAGGCCAACACTGAAGCTTTCTTT
>TRBV5-6|NA|NA|TRBJ1-6
CASSLSGGTNSPLHF
TGTGCCAGCAGCTTGTCGGGGGGGACGAATTCACCCCTCCACTTT
>TRBV3-1/TRBV3-2|TRBD2|NA|TRBJ2-3
CASRLSGAYTDTQYF
TGTGCCAGCAGACTTAGCGGGGCGTACACAGATACGCAGTATTTT
>TRBV5-1|TRBD2|NA|TRBJ2-3
CASSLGLAAGTDTQYF
TGCGCCAGCAGCTTAGGACTAGCGGCGGGGACAGATACGCAGTATTTT
>TRBV2|NA|NA|TRBJ1-6
CASSLWGNNSPLHF
TGTGCCAGCAGCCTTTGGGGCAATAATTCACCCCTCCACTTT
>TRBV11-2|TRBD2|NA|TRBJ2-5
CASSLRAGGGIRSETQYF
TGTGCCAGCAGCCTCCGAGCGGGCGGGGGGATACGATCGGAGACCCAGTACTTC
>TRBV12-5|NA|NA|TRBJ1-1
CASGRSPNTEAFF
TGTGCTAGTGGGCGGAGTCCAAACACTGAAGCTTTCTTT
>TRBV10-3|NA|NA|TRBJ1-5
CAISESTLGGDPSNQPQHF
TGTGCCATCAGTGAGTCGACTCTAGGAGGGGACCCTAGCAATCAGCCCCAGCATTTT
>TRBV4-1|TRBD1|NA|TRBJ1-1
CASSLDRVLDTEAFF
TGCGCCAGCAGCCTCGACAGGGTCTTGGACACTGAAGCTTTCTTT
>TRBV7-9|TRBD2|NA|TRBJ2-3
CASSWGLAGGRTDTQYF
TGTGCCAGCAGCTGGGGACTAGCGGGGGGACGCACAGATACGCAGTATTTT
>TRBV6-5|TRBD1|NA|TRBJ2-7
CASSIGGQDSYEQYF
TGTGCCAGCAGTATTGGGGGACAGGACTCCTACGAGCAGTACTTC